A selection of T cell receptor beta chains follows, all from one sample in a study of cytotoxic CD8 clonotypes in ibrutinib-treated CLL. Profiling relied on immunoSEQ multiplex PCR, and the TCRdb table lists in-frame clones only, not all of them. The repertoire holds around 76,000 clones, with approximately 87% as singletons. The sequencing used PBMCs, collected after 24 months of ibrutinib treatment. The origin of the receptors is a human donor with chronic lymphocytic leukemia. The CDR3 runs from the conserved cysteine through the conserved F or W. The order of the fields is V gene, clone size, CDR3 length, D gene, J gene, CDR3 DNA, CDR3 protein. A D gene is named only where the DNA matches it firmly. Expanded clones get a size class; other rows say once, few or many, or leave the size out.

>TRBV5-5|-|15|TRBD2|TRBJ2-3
TGTGCCAGCAGCGCGACTAGCGCGACCACAGATACGCAGTATTTT
CASSATSATTDTQYF
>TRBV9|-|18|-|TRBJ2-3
TGTGCCAGCAGCCCAGTGGGGGTGAGCGCAACCGTCACAGATACGCAGTATTTT
CASSPVGVSATVTDTQYF
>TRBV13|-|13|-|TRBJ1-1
TGTGCCAGCAGCTTATGGGAAAACACTGAAGCTTTCTTT
CASSLWENTEAFF
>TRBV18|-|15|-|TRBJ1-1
TGTGCCAGCTCACGATCAATAGAAATGAACACTGAAGCTTTCTTT
CASSRSIEMNTEAFF
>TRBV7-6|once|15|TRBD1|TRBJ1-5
TGTGCCAGCAGCTTAGGCACAGGGGGGAATCAGCCCCAGCATTTT
CASSLGTGGNQPQHF
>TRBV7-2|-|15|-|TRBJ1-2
TGTGCCAGCAGCCACCTGAGGGGGGGGCAAAGTGGCTACACCTTC
CASSHLRGGQSGYTF
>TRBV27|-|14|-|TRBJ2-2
TGTGCCAGCAGCACCACAATCAGCACCGGGGAGCTGTTTTTT
CASSTTISTGELFF
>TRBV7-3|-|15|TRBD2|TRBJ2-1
TGTGCCAGCAGTTCCGGGACTAGCGGCTACAATGAGCAGTTCTTC
CASSSGTSGYNEQFF
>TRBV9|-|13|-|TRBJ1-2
TGTGCCAGCAGCGTAGGAGTAGGGTACGGCTACACCTTC
CASSVGVGYGYTF
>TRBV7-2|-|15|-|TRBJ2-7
TGTGCCAGCAGCTCAGATGGGACTCCTTCCTACGAGCAGTACTTC
CASSSDGTPSYEQYF
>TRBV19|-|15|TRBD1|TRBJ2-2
TGTGCCAGTAGTATGGGACAGGGGAATATCGGGGAGCTGTTTTTT
CASSMGQGNIGELFF
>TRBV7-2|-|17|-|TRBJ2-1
TGTGCCAGCAGCCGTCCCCCCGGGGCTAGCGCCAACAATGAGCAGTTCTTC
CASSRPPGASANNEQFF
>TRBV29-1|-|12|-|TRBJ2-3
TGCAGCGTCGCGGGGACAGCCGATACGCAGTATTTT
CSVAGTADTQYF
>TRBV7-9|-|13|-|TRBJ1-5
TGTGCCAGCAGCACCCAAAACAGTGGGCCCCAGCATTTT
CASSTQNSGPQHF
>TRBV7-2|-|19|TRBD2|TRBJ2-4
TGTGCCAGCAGCTTAGCTCAAGCGGGAGGGGGGACGGCCAAAAACATTCAGTACTTC
CASSLAQAGGGTAKNIQYF
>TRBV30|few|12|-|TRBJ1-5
TGTGCCTGGAGTGGGAGCAATCAGCCCCAGCATTTT
CAWSGSNQPQHF
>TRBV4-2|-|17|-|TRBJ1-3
TGTGCCAGCAGCCACCCGGTGACAGCGATCTCTGGAAACACCATATATTTT
CASSHPVTAISGNTIYF
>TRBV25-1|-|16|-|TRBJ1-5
TGTGCCAGCAGTGAAGGAGGGTTTCGTAGCAATCAGCCCCAGCATTTT
CASSEGGFRSNQPQHF
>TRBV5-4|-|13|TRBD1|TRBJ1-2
TGTGCCAGCAGCCCTCGACAGGGGGTATTCTACACCTTC
CASSPRQGVFYTF
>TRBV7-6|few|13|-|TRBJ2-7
TGTGCCAGCAGCTTAGAGACAGGCTACGAGCAGTACTTC
CASSLETGYEQYF
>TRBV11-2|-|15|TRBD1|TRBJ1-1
TGTGCCAGCAGCCGGACAGGGGGCAAGAACACTGAAGCTTTCTTT
CASSRTGGKNTEAFF
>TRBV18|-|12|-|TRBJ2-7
TGTGCCAGCTCACTTACACAGGGTCAGGTGCTATTC
CASSLTQGQVLF
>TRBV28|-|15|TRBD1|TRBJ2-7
TGTGCCAGCAGTTTAAGACAGGGGGCGGGGAGCGAGCAGTACTTC
CASSLRQGAGSEQYF
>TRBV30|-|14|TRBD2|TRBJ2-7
TGTGCCTGGGCACGGGGGGGCCCCTCCTACGAGCAGTACTTC
CAWARGGPSYEQYF
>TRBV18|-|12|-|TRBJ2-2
TGTGCCAGCTCCCGGTACACCGGGGAGCTGTTTTTT
CASSRYTGELFF
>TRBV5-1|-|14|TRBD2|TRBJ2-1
TGCGCCAGCTGGTCCGGGAGGATTGTCAATGAGCAGTTCTTC
CASWSGRIVNEQFF
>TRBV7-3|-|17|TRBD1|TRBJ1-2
TGTGCCAGCAGCTCGTCTAGGACAGGACCAGTTAACTATGGCTACACCTTC
CASSSSRTGPVNYGYTF
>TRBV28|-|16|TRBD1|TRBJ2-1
TGTGCCAGCTCAAAGGACAGGGGGACGTGGAAAGATGAGCAGTTCTTC
CASSKDRGTWKDEQFF
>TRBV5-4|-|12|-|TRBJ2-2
TGTGCCAGCAGCTTGGACGCCGGGGAGCTGTTTTTT
CASSLDAGELFF
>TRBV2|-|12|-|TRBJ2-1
TGTGCCAGCAGTGAGTTAGGTAGCTCGGAGTTCTTC
CASSELGSSEFF
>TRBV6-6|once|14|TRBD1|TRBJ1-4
TGTGCCAGCAGCCCCGGGACAGGGCGTGAAAAACTGTTTTTT
CASSPGTGREKLFF
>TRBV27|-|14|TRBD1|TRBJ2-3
TGTGCCAGCAGTCTTAGACAGGGTACAGATACGCAGTATTTT
CASSLRQGTDTQYF
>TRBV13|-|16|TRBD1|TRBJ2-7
TGTGCCAGCAGCCCCTGGACAGGATCCCTTTCCTACGAGCAGTACTTC
CASSPWTGSLSYEQYF
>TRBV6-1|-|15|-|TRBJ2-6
TGTGCCAGCACTCTGGTAGATTCTGGGGCCAACGTCCTGACTTTC
CASTLVDSGANVLTF
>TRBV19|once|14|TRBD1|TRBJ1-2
TGTGCCAGTAGACCCGGGACAGGGCGCTATGGCTACACCTTC
CASRPGTGRYGYTF
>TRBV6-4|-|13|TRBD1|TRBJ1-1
TGTGCCAGCAGTGTCGACAGGGCAACTGAAGCTTTCTTT
CASSVDRATEAFF
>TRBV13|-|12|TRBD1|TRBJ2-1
TGTGCCAGCAGCGCCCGACAGGGGACCCAGTTCTTC
CASSARQGTQFF
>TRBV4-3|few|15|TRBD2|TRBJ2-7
TGCGCCAGCAGCCAAGGACTAGCGGGGGCCTACGAGCAGTACTTC
CASSQGLAGAYEQYF
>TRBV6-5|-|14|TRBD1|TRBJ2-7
TGTGCCAGCAGTTACGGACAGGGGTTACGCGAGCAGTACTTC
CASSYGQGLREQYF
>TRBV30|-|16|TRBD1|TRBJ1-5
TGTGCCTGGAGTGGAGGGGAACAGGGGTCGGGGCAGCCCCAGCATTTT
CAWSGGEQGSGQPQHF
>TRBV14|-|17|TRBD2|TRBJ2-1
TGTGCCAGCAGCCGGACTAGCGGGATTGTTTCCTACAATGAGCAGTTCTTC
CASSRTSGIVSYNEQFF
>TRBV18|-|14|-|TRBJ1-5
TGTGCCAGCTCACTCACTAATAGCAATCAGCCCCAGCATTTT
CASSLTNSNQPQHF
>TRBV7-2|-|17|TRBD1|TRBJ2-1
TGTGCCAGCAGCCCCCGCGCCGGGACAGGGTTTTTGAATGAGCAGTTCTTC
CASSPRAGTGFLNEQFF
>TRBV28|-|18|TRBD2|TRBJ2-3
TGTGCCAGCAGTTCCGGGACTAGCGGCCCCGGGAGAACAGATACGCAGTATTTT
CASSSGTSGPGRTDTQYF
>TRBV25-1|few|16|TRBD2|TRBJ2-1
TGTGCCAGCAGCCCCTCCCCAGCGGGAGCCCACAATGAGCAGTTCTTC
CASSPSPAGAHNEQFF
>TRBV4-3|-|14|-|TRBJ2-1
TGCGCCAGCAGCCAAGGAAACAGGGGGGGTGAGCAGTTCTTC
CASSQGNRGGEQFF
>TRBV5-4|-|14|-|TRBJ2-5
TGTGCCAGCAGCCAAGACTTAGGGGGTCAGACCCAGTACTTC
CASSQDLGGQTQYF
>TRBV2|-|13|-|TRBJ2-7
TGTGCCAGCAGTGGTAACAGTCTAGTCGAGCAGTACTTC
CASSGNSLVEQYF
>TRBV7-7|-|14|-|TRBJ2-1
TGTGCCAGCAGCCCCGGGACACCTAACAATGAGCAGTTCTTC
CASSPGTPNNEQFF
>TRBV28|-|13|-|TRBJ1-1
TGTGCCAGCAGGGACAGTCTGAACACTGAAGCTTTCTTT
CASRDSLNTEAFF
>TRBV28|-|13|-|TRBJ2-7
TGTGCCAGCAGTATAGGCGGGCCGTACGAGCAGTACTTC
CASSIGGPYEQYF
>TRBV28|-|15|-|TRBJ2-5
TGTGCCAGCAGTTTCCGCCCGGGGGCCAGAGAGACCCAGTACTTC
CASSFRPGARETQYF
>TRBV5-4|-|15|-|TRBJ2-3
TGTGCCAGCAGCTTAACCACGGGAGTGACAGATACGCAGTATTTT
CASSLTTGVTDTQYF
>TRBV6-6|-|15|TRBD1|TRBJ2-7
TGTGCCAGCAGTCAGCGACAGGGGTGGGACTACGAGCAGTACTTC
CASSQRQGWDYEQYF
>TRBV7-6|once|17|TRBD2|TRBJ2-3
TGTGCCAGCAGCTTCGGACTAGCGGGATTGAGCACAGATACGCAGTATTTT
CASSFGLAGLSTDTQYF
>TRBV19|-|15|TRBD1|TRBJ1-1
TGTGCCAGTAGTAGATGGACAGGGGTGAACACTGAAGCTTTCTTT
CASSRWTGVNTEAFF
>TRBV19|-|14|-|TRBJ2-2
TGTGCCAGTACCCCACTAGTGCGCAACGGGGAGCTGTTTTTT
CASTPLVRNGELFF
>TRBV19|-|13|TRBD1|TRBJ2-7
TGTGCCAGTAGTATTGGGACAGGGGTCGAGCAGTACTTC
CASSIGTGVEQYF
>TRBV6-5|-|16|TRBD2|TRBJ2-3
TGTGCCAGCAGTTACTCGAAACGCGGGAGTGCAGATACGCAGTATTTT
CASSYSKRGSADTQYF
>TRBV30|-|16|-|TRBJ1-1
TGTGCCTGGAGTGTTTTTTTCGGAGAGAAGAACACTGAAGCTTTCTTT
CAWSVFFGEKNTEAFF